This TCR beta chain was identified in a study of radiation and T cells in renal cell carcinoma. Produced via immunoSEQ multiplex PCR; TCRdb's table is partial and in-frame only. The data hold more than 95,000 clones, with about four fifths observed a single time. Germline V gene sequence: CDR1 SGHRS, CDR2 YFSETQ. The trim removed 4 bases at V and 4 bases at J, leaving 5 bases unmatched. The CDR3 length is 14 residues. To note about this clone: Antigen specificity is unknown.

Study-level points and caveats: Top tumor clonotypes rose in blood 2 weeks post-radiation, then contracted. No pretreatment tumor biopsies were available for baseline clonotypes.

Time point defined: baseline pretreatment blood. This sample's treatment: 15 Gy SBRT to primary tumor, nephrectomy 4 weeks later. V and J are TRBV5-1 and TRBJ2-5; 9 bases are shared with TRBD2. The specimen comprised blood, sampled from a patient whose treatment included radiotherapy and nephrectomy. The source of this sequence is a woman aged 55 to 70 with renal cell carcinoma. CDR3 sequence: CASSVSGGGETQYF. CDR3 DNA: TGCGCCAGCAGCGTTAGCGGGGGTGGAGAGACCCAGTACTTC.